This T cell receptor beta chain originates from a study of shared clonotypes between healthy human individuals. With regard to this clone: Its antigen is unknown.

This CDR3 comprises 16 residues. J was trimmed by 6 bases and V by 3 bases; bases with no gene match: 10. Germline-derived CDR1 and CDR2 are KGHSH and LQKENI. Per sorted-subset replicate PCR, input was approximately 0.2 ug DNA, representing 30,000 or so T cell genomes. Produced via immunoSEQ multiplex PCR; TCRdb's table is partial and in-frame only. This sample has 1.6 million or so clones, with roughly 95% found just once. Whole-study results and caveats: Lower generation probabilities were found for non-shared clonotypes than for those shared by all four donors.

The specimen sequenced was naive CD4+ T cells sorted from blood. The subset here: CD45RA+ positively selected. The chain couples TRBV18 to TRBJ2-7; 11 positions agree with TRBD2. The source of this sequence is a young man in good health. In nucleotides, the CDR3 is TGTGCCAGCTCACCTCTTCGACTAGCGGGGTCACTCGAGCAGTACTTC. Translating it yields CASSPLRLAGSLEQYF.